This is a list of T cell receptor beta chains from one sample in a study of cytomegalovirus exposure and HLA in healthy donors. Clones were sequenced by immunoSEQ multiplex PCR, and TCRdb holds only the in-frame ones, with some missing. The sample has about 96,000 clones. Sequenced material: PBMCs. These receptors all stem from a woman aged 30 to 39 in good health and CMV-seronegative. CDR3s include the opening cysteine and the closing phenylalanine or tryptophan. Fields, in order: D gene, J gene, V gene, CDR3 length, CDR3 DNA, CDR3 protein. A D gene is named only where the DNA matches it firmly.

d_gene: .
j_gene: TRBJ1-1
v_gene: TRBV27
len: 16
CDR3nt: TGTGCCAGCAGTCCACTTGGAAGGGGTGGGAACACTGAAGCTTTCTTT
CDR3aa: CASSPLGRGGNTEAFF

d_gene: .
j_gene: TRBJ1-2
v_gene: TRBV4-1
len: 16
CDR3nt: TGCGCCAGCAGCCAAGAAAGCATAAGGGGAGGCTATGGCTACACCTTC
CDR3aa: CASSQESIRGGYGYTF

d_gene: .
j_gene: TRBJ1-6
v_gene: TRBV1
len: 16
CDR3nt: TGCACCAGCAGCCAAGATCTTGTAGGGGATTGTTCACCCCTCCACTTT
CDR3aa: CTSSQDLVGDCSPLHF

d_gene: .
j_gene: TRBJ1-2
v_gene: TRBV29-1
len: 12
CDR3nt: TGCAGCGTCAATCAGGGGAACTATGGCTACACCTTC
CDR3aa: CSVNQGNYGYTF

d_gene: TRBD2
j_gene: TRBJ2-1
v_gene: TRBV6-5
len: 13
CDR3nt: TGTGCCAGCAGACGACTAGCGGGAGATGAGCAGTTCTTC
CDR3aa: CASRRLAGDEQFF

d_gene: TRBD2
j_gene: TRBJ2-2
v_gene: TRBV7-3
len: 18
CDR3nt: TGTGCCAGCAGCGCCCACCTGTTAGCGGGAGTATTCTCCGGGGAGCTGTTTTTT
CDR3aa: CASSAHLLAGVFSGELFF

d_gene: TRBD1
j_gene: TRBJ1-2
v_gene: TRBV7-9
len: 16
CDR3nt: TGTGCCAGCAGCCCCGGGGACAGGGGGCGCGCGAATGGCTACACCTTC
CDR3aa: CASSPGDRGRANGYTF

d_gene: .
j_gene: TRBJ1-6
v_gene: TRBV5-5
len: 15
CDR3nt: TGTGCCAGCAGCTGGGACGGGAGCATGAGTTCACCCCTCCACTTT
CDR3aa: CASSWDGSMSSPLHF

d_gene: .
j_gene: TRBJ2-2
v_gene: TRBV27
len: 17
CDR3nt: TGTGCCAGCAGTCACTCTCAGGGGAGCTCGACCACCGGGGAGCTGTTTTTT
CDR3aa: CASSHSQGSSTTGELFF

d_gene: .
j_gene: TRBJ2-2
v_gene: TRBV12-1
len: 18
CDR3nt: TGTGCCAGCAGCCGTGGACTAGCGGGAGAGTGTGACACCGGGGAGCTGTTTTTT
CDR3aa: CASSRGLAGECDTGELFF

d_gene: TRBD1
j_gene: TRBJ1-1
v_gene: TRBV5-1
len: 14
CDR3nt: TGCGCCAGCAGCGTGGGACAGGGTAACACTGAAGCTTTCTTT
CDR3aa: CASSVGQGNTEAFF

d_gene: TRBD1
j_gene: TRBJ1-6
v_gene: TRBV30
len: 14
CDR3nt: TGTGCCCGTGACAGGGGGGTACCCAATTCACCCCTCCACTTT
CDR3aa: CARDRGVPNSPLHF

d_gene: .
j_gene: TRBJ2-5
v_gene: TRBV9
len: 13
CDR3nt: TGTGCCAGCAGCGTAGGCGGTTGGGAGACCCAGTACTTC
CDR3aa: CASSVGGWETQYF

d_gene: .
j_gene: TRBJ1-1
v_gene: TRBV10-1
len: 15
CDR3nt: TGCGCCAGCAGTGATCCCAAATTCGGACAGCATGAAGCTTTCTTT
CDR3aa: CASSDPKFGQHEAFF

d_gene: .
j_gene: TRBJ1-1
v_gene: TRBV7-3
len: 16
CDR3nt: TGTGCCAGCAGCTTAGTAGGTCTCCAAAGCGGCACTGAAGCTTTCTTT
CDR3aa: CASSLVGLQSGTEAFF

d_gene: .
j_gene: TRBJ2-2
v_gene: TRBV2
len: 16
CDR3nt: TGTGCCAGCAGCGATATTTTCGACACAAACACCGGGGAGCTGTTTTTT
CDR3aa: CASSDIFDTNTGELFF

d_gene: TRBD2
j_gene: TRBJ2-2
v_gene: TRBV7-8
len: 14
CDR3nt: TGTGCCAGCAGCTTCAGGGAGGGTACCGGGGAGCTGTTTTTT
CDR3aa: CASSFREGTGELFF

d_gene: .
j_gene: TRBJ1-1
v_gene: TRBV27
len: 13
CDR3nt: TGTGCCAGCAGTTACGGGGGGAACACTGAAGCTTTCTTT
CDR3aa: CASSYGGNTEAFF

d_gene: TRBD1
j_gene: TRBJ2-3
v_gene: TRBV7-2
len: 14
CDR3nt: TGTGCCAGCAGTCCGGGACAGGGCACAGATACGCAGTATTTT
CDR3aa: CASSPGQGTDTQYF

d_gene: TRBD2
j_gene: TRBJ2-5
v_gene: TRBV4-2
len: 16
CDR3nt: TGTGCCAGCAGCCCCTGGACTAGCGGGGGGTACGAGACCCAGTACTTC
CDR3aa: CASSPWTSGGYETQYF

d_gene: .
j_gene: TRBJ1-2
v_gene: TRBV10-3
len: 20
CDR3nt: TGTGCCATCAGGGGAAGGGAGAAGGAAACCGTCCCGGGCAGGCTCTATGGCTACACCTTC
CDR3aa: CAIRGREKETVPGRLYGYTF

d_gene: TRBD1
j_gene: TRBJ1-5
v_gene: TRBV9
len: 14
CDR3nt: TGTGCCAGCAGCCGAGGGACAGCCAATCAGCCCCAGCATTTT
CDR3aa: CASSRGTANQPQHF

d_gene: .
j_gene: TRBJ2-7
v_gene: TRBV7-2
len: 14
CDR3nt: TGTGCCAGCAGCTTAGAACAGGGCTCCTACGAGCAGTACTTC
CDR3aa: CASSLEQGSYEQYF

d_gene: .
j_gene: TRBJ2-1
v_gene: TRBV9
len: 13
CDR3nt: TGTGCCACAGGGAGGGGGACCCGAGATGAGCAGTTCTTC
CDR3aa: CATGRGTRDEQFF

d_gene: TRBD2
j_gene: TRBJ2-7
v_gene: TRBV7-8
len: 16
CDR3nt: TGTGCCAGCAGCCTGCACATAACTAGCGGAAACTACGAGCAGTACTTC
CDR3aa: CASSLHITSGNYEQYF

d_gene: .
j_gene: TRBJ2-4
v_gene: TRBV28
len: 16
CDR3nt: TGTGCCAGCAGCCCACCCCCAGCCAGGGGTGATCACATTCAGTACTTC
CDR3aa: CASSPPPARGDHIQYF

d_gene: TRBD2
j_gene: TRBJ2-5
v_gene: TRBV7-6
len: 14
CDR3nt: TGTGCCAGCAGCTTAGTGGGGGGGCAAGAGACCCAGTACTTC
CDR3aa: CASSLVGGQETQYF

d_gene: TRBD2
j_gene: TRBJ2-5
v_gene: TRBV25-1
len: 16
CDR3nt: TGTGCCAGCAGTGACCCAGTAGCGGGAGGATTAGAGACCCAGTACTTC
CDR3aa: CASSDPVAGGLETQYF

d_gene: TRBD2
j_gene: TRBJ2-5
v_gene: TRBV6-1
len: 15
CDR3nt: TGTGCCAGCAGTGAAGCAGCGGGGGGGCAAGAGACCCAGTACTTC
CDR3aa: CASSEAAGGQETQYF

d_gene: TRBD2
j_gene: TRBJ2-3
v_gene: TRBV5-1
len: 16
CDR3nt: TGCGCCAGCAGCTTGAGGACTAGCGGGGGGGCAGATACGCAGTATTTT
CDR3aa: CASSLRTSGGADTQYF

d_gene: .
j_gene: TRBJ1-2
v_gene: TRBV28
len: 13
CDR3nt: TGTGCCAGCAGTTTGACAAGAAACTATGGCTACACCTTC
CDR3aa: CASSLTRNYGYTF

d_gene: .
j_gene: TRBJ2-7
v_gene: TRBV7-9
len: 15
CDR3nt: TGTGCCAGCAGCCAAGAAAAAAAAAGGGGCGACGAGCAGTACTTC
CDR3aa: CASSQEKKRGDEQYF

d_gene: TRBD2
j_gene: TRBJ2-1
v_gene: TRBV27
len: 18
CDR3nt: TGTGCCAGCAGTTTGGGGGGTTGGGAGGGAGGGGCCTACAATGAGCAGTTCTTC
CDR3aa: CASSLGGWEGGAYNEQFF

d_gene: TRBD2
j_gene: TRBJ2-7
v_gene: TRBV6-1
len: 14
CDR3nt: TGTGCCAGCAGTGAAACTTTAGCGGGAGACGAGCAGTACTTC
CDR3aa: CASSETLAGDEQYF

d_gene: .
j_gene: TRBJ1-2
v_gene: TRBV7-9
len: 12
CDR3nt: TGTGCCAGCAGCTTAGATATTTATGGCTACACCTTC
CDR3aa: CASSLDIYGYTF

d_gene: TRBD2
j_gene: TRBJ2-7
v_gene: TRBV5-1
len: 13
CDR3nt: TGCGCCAGCAGCTTACGGGAGGTCAACGAGCAGTACTTC
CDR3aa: CASSLREVNEQYF

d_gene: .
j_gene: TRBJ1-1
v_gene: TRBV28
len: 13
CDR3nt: TGTGCCAGCAGCCAAGCCCTGAACACTGAAGCTTTCTTT
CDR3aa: CASSQALNTEAFF